This T cell receptor beta chain was found in a study of T cell changes during pregnancy in multiple sclerosis. Germline CDR1 reads PRHDT; CDR2 reads FYEKMQ (reference sequence). CDR3 length equals 15 residues. Trimming removed 5 bases at V and 4 bases at J, with 15 bases between. Generated by immunoSEQ multiplex PCR, the TCRdb table keeps only in-frame clones and is missing some. The sample lists about 36,000 clones, 89% occurring once. Sequences were derived from CD8+ T cells from peripheral blood mononuclear cells, sampled in the third trimester of pregnancy. The chain is built from TRBV13 and TRBJ2-1; D is unclear. The sequence was obtained from a female donor with multiple sclerosis, enrolled in a pregnancy study. The CDR3 sequence: CASSPSLAFYNEQFF. CDR3 bases: TGTGCCAGCAGCCCCTCCCTCGCGTTTTACAATGAGCAGTTCTTC.